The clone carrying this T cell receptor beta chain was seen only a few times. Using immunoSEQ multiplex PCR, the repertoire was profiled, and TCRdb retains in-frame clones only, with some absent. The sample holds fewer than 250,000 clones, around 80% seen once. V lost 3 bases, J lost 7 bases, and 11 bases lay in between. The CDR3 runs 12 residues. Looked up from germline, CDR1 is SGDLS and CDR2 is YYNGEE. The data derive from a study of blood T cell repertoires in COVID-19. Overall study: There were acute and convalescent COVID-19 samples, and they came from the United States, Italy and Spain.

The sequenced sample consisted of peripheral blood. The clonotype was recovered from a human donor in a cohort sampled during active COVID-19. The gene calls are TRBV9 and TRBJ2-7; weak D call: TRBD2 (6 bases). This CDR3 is CASSAGRGEQYF. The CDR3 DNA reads TGTGCCAGCAGCGCGGGGCGGGGAGAGCAGTACTTC.